This T cell receptor beta chain derives from a study of relationships among human T cell subsets. Study conclusions and caveats: Over 50% of CD8+ cytotoxic sequences were in clones over 100 reads; regulatory and Th2 had few. Bead-based sorting did not rule out CD4+CD8+ double-positive cells. Substantial CDR3 sharing among Th1, Th2 and regulatory cells suggested stochastic fate choice.

Germline V CDR1 and CDR2: MNHEY, SVGAGI. V was trimmed by 3 bases and J by 11 bases, leaving 19 bases between them. CDR3 length equals 14 residues. The T cell receptor alpha and beta CDR3 regions were amplified from mRNA by semiquantitative ARM-PCR. Tagged nested gene-specific primers were used first, then communal superprimers amplified exponentially. TCRdb reprocessed the multiplex PCR reads via MiXCR and lists one record per CDR3 protein. This sample yields 10,000 to 15,000 distinct CDR3 sequences, of which roughly 65% are seen a single time; about 27% belongs to the top ten. A word on this clonotype: Its antigen remains unknown.

Th1 cells were collected as flow-through following bead selections for CD25, CD56 and CD294. Subset-specific monoclonal antibody beads were used to isolate T cell subsets. The receptor was derived from a middle-aged man in good health. Sample: CD4+ Th1 cells sorted from blood. This chain links TRBV6-5 with TRBJ1-1; TRBD1 might be the D (5 bases). CDR3 residues: CASSYTYDSIVAFF. CDR3 coding DNA: TGTGCCAGCAGTTATACCTACGACAGTATAGTGGCTTTCTTT.